Shown below are 20 T cell receptor beta chains from a single sample sequenced in a study of T cell repertoires in aging, cancer and after chemotherapy. TCR beta rearrangements were amplified from peripheral blood genomic DNA. Rearranged V-D-J TRB sequences were amplified with a mixed TRB-A/B primer pool. TCRdb re-derived calls from the multiplex PCR reads in MiXCR, one entry per CDR3 protein. The table includes 4,900 or so distinct CDR3 sequences, around 21% detected once. Specimen: blood. The receptor set was obtained from a human donor in good health. The donor label of this sample is uncertain.

This clonotype is medium-sized by share. The genes are TRBV6-5 and TRBJ2-7; D possibly corresponds to TRBD1 (6 bases). The CDR3 contains 15 residues. The V end lost 0 bases, the J end lost 0 bases, and 9 bases lay between the germline ends. Germline CDR1 MNHEY, CDR2 SVGAGI. In nucleotides, the CDR3 is TGTGCCAGCAGTTACTCCGACAGGTTCTCCTACGAGCAGTACTTC. This codes for CASSYSDRFSYEQYF.

Judged by abundance, this clonotype is medium-sized (0.01 to 0.1%). This chain joins TRBV29-1 and TRBJ2-5, with TRBD2 identical over 13 bases. Trimming took 7 bases from V and 3 from J; bases not matched to a gene: 11. The CDR3 is 16 residues long. CDR1 is SQVTM and CDR2 is ANQGSEA in the germline V gene. The CDR3 sequence: CSAAAGLAGFKETQYF. The CDR3 nucleotides read TGCAGCGCTGCGGCGGGACTAGCGGGATTTAAAGAGACCCAGTACTTC.

This clonotype was counted between two and nine times. J is TRBJ1-5 and V is TRBV5-4; TRBD1 is a possible D gene (5 bases). With 1 base removed from V and 0 bases from J, the gap between germline ends came to 8 bases. The germline V gene encodes CDR1 SGHNT and CDR2 YYREEE (reference sequence). The CDR3 has 15 residues. CDR3 DNA: TGTGCCAGCAGCTTGTGGGGGTATAGCAATCAGCCCCAGCATTTT. As protein: CASSLWGYSNQPQHF. Supplemented by reference TRBV5-4 and TRBJ1-5, the full variable domain reads ETGVTQSPTHLIKTRGQQVTLRCSSQSGHNTVSWYQQALGQGPQFIFQYYREEENGRGNFPPRFSGLQFPNYSSELNVNALELDDSALYLCASSLWGYSNQPQHFGDGTRLSIL.

The CDR3 coding sequence is TGCAGTGCTAGACTCAACCTGACTAGCGCCCAGGGACCCTACTACGAGCAGTACTTC. It specifies CSARLNLTSAQGPYYEQYF. The V call is TRBV20-1, the J call TRBJ2-7, with 8 bases fitting TRBD2. There are 19 residues in the CDR3. Trimming at V came to 2 bases and at J to 3 bases, leaving 21 bases not matched to a gene. Germline V gene data show CDR1 as DFQATT and CDR2 as SNEGSKA (reference sequence).

The CDR3 DNA reads as TGTGCCAGCGGCGGGGAAGAGACCCAGTACTTC. Translation: CASGGEETQYF. This rearrangement joins TRBV27 to TRBJ2-5, with D maybe TRBD2 (6 bases). This CDR3 region has 11 residues. Trimming removed 8 bases from V and 3 bases from J, with 7 bases in between. Germline V CDR1 and CDR2: MNHEY, SMNVEV (reference sequence).

Sample share makes this clonotype medium-sized (0.01 to 0.1%). The rearrangement joins TRBV19 to TRBJ1-5, with D possibly being TRBD1 (5 bases). Per germline, CDR1 LNHDA and CDR2 SQIVND (reference sequence). Trimming stripped 3 bases from V and 4 bases from J, with 10 bases between. The CDR3 loop spans 14 amino acids. The CDR3 sequence: CASSIQGRNQPQHF. CDR3 sequence (DNA): TGTGCCAGTAGTATTCAGGGAAGGAATCAGCCCCAGCATTTT.

In its sample, this clonotype ranks as medium-sized. The rearrangement uses TRBV6-1 and TRBJ2-5, with 7 bases identical to TRBD1. The germline gives CDR1 MNHNS, CDR2 SASEGT. The CDR3 consists of 15 residues. V dropped 4 bases and J dropped 6; count of bases not matched to a gene: 11. The CDR3 DNA follows: TGTGCCAGCAGTGCCGACAGGGCCCGCGGTCAGACCCAGTACTTC. Amino acids: CASSADRARGQTQYF.

This clonotype ranks as medium-sized. The rearrangement links TRBV29-1 to TRBJ2-7; 7 nucleotides agree with TRBD1. CDR1 and CDR2 from the germline V gene are SQVTM and ANQGSEA. This CDR3 has 17 amino acids. V gave up 3 bases and J gave up 1 base; unmatched junction bases: 15. The CDR3 here is CSVDAGTAILFSYEQYF. In nucleotides, the CDR3 is TGCAGCGTTGACGCTGGGACAGCCATCTTATTTTCCTACGAGCAGTACTTC.

This clonotype has more than one count but fewer than ten. The chain links TRBV5-1 to TRBJ1-3; D gene ambiguous. The V end was cut by 0 bases, the J end by 0 bases, with 10 bases between. The CDR3 extends over 16 amino acids. Germline values: CDR1 SGHRS, CDR2 YFSETQ. DNA of the CDR3: TGCGCCAGCAGCTTGGCTCCCTGGGGCTCTGGAAACACCATATATTTT. It translates to CASSLAPWGSGNTIYF.

Of note for this clonotype: This clone may be a read error of a much larger clone one base away. V usage is TRBV6-1 and J usage is TRBJ1-5, with 8 bases aligning to TRBD1. Trimming took 7 bases from V and 6 from J; bases not matched to a gene: 5. The CDR3 covers 13 residues. Germline CDR1 and CDR2: MNHNS and SASEGT. The CDR3 region is CASTAGGLQPQHF. The CDR3 coding sequence is TGTGCCAGCACGGCAGGGGGCCTTCAGCCCCAGCATTTT.

This clonotype was found a few times. The chain couples TRBV5-5 to TRBJ2-3; D is possibly TRBD2 (6 bases). Germline V gene sequence: CDR1 SGHKS, CDR2 YYEKEE (reference sequence). The length of the CDR3 is 13 residues. CDR3 nucleotide sequence: TGTGTCGCGGGGCCGGGGGTAGGGGATACGCAGTATTTT. Translating gives CVAGPGVGDTQYF.

This clonotype is medium-sized by share. Here the CDR3 DNA reads TGTGCCAGCAGTTCCGAGCCCTCTGGGGCCAACGTCCTGACTTTC. This translates into CASSSEPSGANVLTF. The chain employs TRBV6-5 and TRBJ2-6; D is undetermined. This CDR3 contains 15 residues. The V and J ends lost 4 bases and 0 bases respectively, with 7 bases between them. Germline CDR1 is MNHEY and CDR2 is SVGAGI.

Notes on this clonotype: A much more abundant neighbour one base away suggests this may be a read error. V is TRBV12-3 or TRBV12-4 and J is TRBJ1-1; D remains ambiguous. The CDR3 loop spans 15 amino acids. V lost 6 bases and J lost 1, with 15 bases in between. Written as DNA, the CDR3 is TGTGCCAGCAGCCAGCACGGGGTGAGGAACACTGAAGCTTTCTTT. This sequence encodes CASSQHGVRNTEAFF.

This clonotype counts as medium-sized (0.01 to 0.1%). The chain is built from TRBV13 and TRBJ1-3, with no clear D. V was trimmed by 3 bases and J by 2 bases, leaving 8 bases between them. Germline V gene data show CDR1 as PRHDT and CDR2 as FYEKMQ (reference sequence). This CDR3 has 14 residues. DNA of the CDR3: TGTGCCAGCAGCTTGGAGGAGGCTGGAAACACCATATATTTT. It yields the protein CASSLEEAGNTIYF.

Comments on this clonotype: This could be a read error, since a much larger clone is one nucleotide away. The rearrangement uses TRBV6-1 and TRBJ2-7, with TRBD1 matching 9 bases. CDR3 length: 16 residues. The trim removed 2 bases at V and 5 bases at J, leaving 10 bases unmatched. From germline, CDR1 is MNHNS and CDR2 SASEGT. CDR3 region: CASSEIGGQGYDEQYF. In DNA, the CDR3 is TGTGCCAGCAGTGAAATAGGGGGACAGGGTTACGACGAGCAGTACTTC.

CDR3 region: CATHIPALSGQAYEQYF. CDR3 nucleotide sequence: TGTGCCACGCACATTCCGGCCCTTTCGGGACAGGCCTACGAGCAGTACTTC. This chain connects TRBV24-1 to TRBJ2-7; 8 bases are shared with TRBD1. J gave up 2 bases and V 10 bases, and 18 bases lay outside the gene matches. CDR1 and CDR2 from the germline V gene are KGHDR and SFDVKD. The CDR3 consists of 17 residues.

The rearrangement uses TRBV7-9 and TRBJ2-2; TRBD1 matches 9 bases. V lost 4 bases, J lost 3 bases, and 3 bases stayed unmatched. The germline CDR1 and CDR2 sequences are SEHNR and FQNEAQ (reference sequence). CDR3 length equals 15 residues. The CDR3: CASSSWTGDTGELFF. The CDR3 nucleotides are TGTGCCAGCAGCTCCTGGACAGGGGACACCGGGGAGCTGTTTTTT.

This clonotype was recorded once. This may arise from a read error, as a much more abundant clone is one base away. The rearrangement joins TRBV10-3 to TRBJ2-1; TRBD2 agrees at 9 bases. The J call may be incorrect, as the DNA end agrees better with TRBJ2-7. The CDR3 loop spans 14 amino acids. The germline gives CDR1 ENHRY, CDR2 SYGVKD. In DNA form, the CDR3 reads TGTGCCATCAGTACTAGCGGGTCCGTCTACGAGCAGTACTTC. The encoded protein is CAISTSGSVYEQYF.

This rearrangement joins TRBV9 to TRBJ2-7, with TRBD1 as a possible D gene (6 bases). The CDR3 length is 14 residues. Germline V gene sequence: CDR1 SGDLS, CDR2 YYNGEE. Between the trimmed V and J ends, which lost 0 bases and 2 bases, there was a span of 9 bases. CDR3 loop: CASSVDAGAYEQYF. CDR3 sequence (DNA): TGTGCCAGCAGCGTAGACGCAGGGGCCTACGAGCAGTACTTC.

This sequence joins TRBV6-2 or TRBV6-3 and TRBJ2-7; 10 nucleotides line up with TRBD2. The junction had 5 bases not matched to a gene; V was cut back by 6 bases and J by 6 bases. The germline CDR1 and CDR2 sequences are MNHEY and SVGEGT. The CDR3 runs to 13 residues. The CDR3, as DNA: TGTGCCAGCAGGTCTAGCGGGGGAGGCGAGCAGTACTTC. Encoded protein: CASRSSGGGEQYF.